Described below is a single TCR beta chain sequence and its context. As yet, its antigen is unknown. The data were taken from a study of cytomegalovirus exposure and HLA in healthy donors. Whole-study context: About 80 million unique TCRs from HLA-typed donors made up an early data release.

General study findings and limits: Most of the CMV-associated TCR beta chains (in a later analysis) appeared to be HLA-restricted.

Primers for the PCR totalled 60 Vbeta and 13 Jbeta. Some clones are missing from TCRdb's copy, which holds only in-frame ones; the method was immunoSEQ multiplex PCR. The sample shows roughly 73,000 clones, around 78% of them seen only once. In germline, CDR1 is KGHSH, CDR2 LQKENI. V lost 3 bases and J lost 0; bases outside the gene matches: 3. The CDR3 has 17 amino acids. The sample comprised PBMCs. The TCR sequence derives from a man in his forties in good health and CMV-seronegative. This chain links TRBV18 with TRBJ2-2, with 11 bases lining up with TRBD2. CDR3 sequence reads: CASSPVLAGANTGELFF. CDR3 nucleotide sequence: TGTGCCAGCTCACCGGTACTAGCGGGGGCGAACACCGGGGAGCTGTTTTTT.